This is a list of T cell receptor beta chains from one sample in a study of blood T cell repertoires in COVID-19. The table came from immunoSEQ multiplex PCR; TCRdb's copy has only in-frame clones and leaves some out. This table holds 60,000 to 70,000 clones, approximately 86% found once. Sequenced sample: peripheral blood. These receptors all stem from a man aged 40-49 years with COVID-19, enrolled during active disease. The CDR3 runs from the conserved cysteine through the conserved F or W. Fields, in order: clone size, J gene, D gene, V gene, CDR3 length, CDR3 DNA, CDR3 protein. A D gene is named only where the DNA matches it firmly. Only some rows state a clone size, as once, few, many or a class for expanded clones.

size: NA
J: TRBJ1-2
D: NA
V: TRBV13
length: 14
DNA: TGTGCCAGCAGCGCCGGGTGGGAGGGAGAAGACTACACCTTC
CDR3: CASSAGWEGEDYTF

size: NA
J: TRBJ1-1
D: NA
V: TRBV5-1
length: 15
DNA: TGCGCCAGCAGCTTGGCCGAAGGGGTGAACACTGAAGCTTTCTTT
CDR3: CASSLAEGVNTEAFF

size: NA
J: TRBJ1-1
D: NA
V: TRBV6-1
length: 13
DNA: TGTGCCAGCAGTGAAGAGGGGCTTCGAGGAGCTTTCTTT
CDR3: CASSEEGLRGAFF

size: NA
J: TRBJ1-6
D: NA
V: TRBV12-3/TRBV12-4
length: 13
DNA: TGTGCCAGCAGTTTGTCGTCGGGTGGAGCCCTCCACTTT
CDR3: CASSLSSGGALHF

size: few
J: TRBJ1-5
D: NA
V: TRBV3-1/TRBV3-2
length: 12
DNA: TGTGCCAGCAGCCAAGCGAATCAGCCCCAGCATTTT
CDR3: CASSQANQPQHF

size: NA
J: TRBJ1-2
D: NA
V: TRBV2
length: 15
DNA: TGTGCCAGCAGCCCGGGACTTGGAGTCGGCTATGGCTACACCTTC
CDR3: CASSPGLGVGYGYTF

size: NA
J: TRBJ2-2
D: TRBD1
V: TRBV28
length: 16
DNA: TGTGCCAGCAGTTTAATGGGACAGCAGAACACCGGGGAGCTGTTTTTT
CDR3: CASSLMGQQNTGELFF

size: NA
J: TRBJ2-1
D: TRBD2
V: TRBV6-1
length: 15
DNA: TGTGCCAGCAGTGACGGGTCTAGCGGGTACAATGAGCAGTTCTTC
CDR3: CASSDGSSGYNEQFF

size: NA
J: TRBJ2-6
D: NA
V: TRBV6-2/TRBV6-3
length: 19
DNA: TGTGCCAGCAGTTGGGGGGTGACAGGGAAGAGCTCTGGGGCCAACGTCCTGACTTTC
CDR3: CASSWGVTGKSSGANVLTF

size: NA
J: TRBJ2-6
D: NA
V: TRBV2
length: 15
DNA: TGTGCCAGCGGGGTTAGGGGTTCTGGGGCCAACGTCCTGACTTTC
CDR3: CASGVRGSGANVLTF

size: NA
J: TRBJ2-5
D: NA
V: TRBV7-9
length: 16
DNA: TGTGCCAGCAGCTTACCGGGCAGGGTTGGACAAGAGACCCAGTACTTC
CDR3: CASSLPGRVGQETQYF

size: few
J: TRBJ1-3
D: NA
V: TRBV5-6
length: 14
DNA: TGTGCCAGCAGCCCTCAGGCTGCTGGAAACACCATATATTTT
CDR3: CASSPQAAGNTIYF

size: NA
J: TRBJ2-7
D: TRBD1
V: TRBV28
length: 14
DNA: TGTGCCAGCAGACCGGGACAGGGGATTGGCGAGCAGTACTTC
CDR3: CASRPGQGIGEQYF

size: NA
J: TRBJ1-1
D: NA
V: TRBV19
length: 13
DNA: TGTGCCAGTAGTGTACAGGTTAACACTGAAGCTTTCTTT
CDR3: CASSVQVNTEAFF

size: NA
J: TRBJ2-5
D: NA
V: TRBV3-1/TRBV3-2
length: 13
DNA: TGTGCCACCTCAAGACAGGCCCAAGAGACCCAGTACTTC
CDR3: CATSRQAQETQYF

size: NA
J: TRBJ2-2
D: NA
V: TRBV5-1
length: 16
DNA: TGCGCCAGCAGCCCCCTTTTGCGGGGTGACACCGGGGAGCTGTTTTTT
CDR3: CASSPLLRGDTGELFF

size: NA
J: TRBJ2-5
D: NA
V: TRBV5-4
length: 11
DNA: TGTGCCTTGAGGAGGGGAGAGACCCAGTACTTC
CDR3: CALRRGETQYF

size: NA
J: TRBJ2-3
D: TRBD2
V: TRBV7-9
length: 17
DNA: TGTGCCAGCAGATTTCAAACTAGCGGGGCCCCTGGGGGTACGCAGTATTTT
CDR3: CASRFQTSGAPGGTQYF

size: NA
J: TRBJ2-7
D: TRBD1
V: TRBV6-5
length: 12
DNA: TGTGCCACCGTAGAGGGGGCCCACGAGCAGTACTTC
CDR3: CATVEGAHEQYF

size: NA
J: TRBJ2-3
D: TRBD2
V: TRBV5-1
length: 15
DNA: TGCGCCAGCAGCTCAGCGGGGTTATACACAGATACGCAGTATTTT
CDR3: CASSSAGLYTDTQYF

size: NA
J: TRBJ1-5
D: NA
V: TRBV19
length: 13
DNA: TGTGCCAGTAGTATTGAGGAAAATCAGCCCCAGCATTTT
CDR3: CASSIEENQPQHF

size: NA
J: TRBJ1-1
D: TRBD1
V: TRBV28
length: 13
DNA: TGTGCCAGCACCAAGAGGGACAGCCCCCTTCCTTTCTTT
CDR3: CASTKRDSPLPFF

size: NA
J: TRBJ1-1
D: NA
V: TRBV6-2/TRBV6-3
length: 14
DNA: TGTGCCAGCAGTAAGGGGAGGTTGAACACTGAAGCTTTCTTT
CDR3: CASSKGRLNTEAFF

size: NA
J: TRBJ1-1
D: NA
V: TRBV19
length: 14
DNA: TGTGCCAGTAGTATCAAATCAGGGATCACTGAAGCTTTCTTT
CDR3: CASSIKSGITEAFF

size: NA
J: TRBJ2-1
D: NA
V: TRBV6-5
length: 14
DNA: TGTGCCAGCAGTACGGGTAGCTCCTACAATGAGCAGTTCTTC
CDR3: CASSTGSSYNEQFF

size: NA
J: TRBJ2-3
D: NA
V: TRBV3-1/TRBV3-2
length: 14
DNA: TGTGCCAGCAGCCAACCGGGGGACGTTGATACGCAGTATTTT
CDR3: CASSQPGDVDTQYF

size: once
J: TRBJ2-5
D: TRBD2
V: TRBV7-8
length: 16
DNA: TGTGCCAGCAGCTTAAATGGGGGGACTACTCAAGAGACCCAGTACTTC
CDR3: CASSLNGGTTQETQYF

size: few
J: TRBJ1-1
D: TRBD1
V: TRBV4-2
length: 12
DNA: TGTGCCAGCAGCGTACCGGGACAGATGGCTTTCTTT
CDR3: CASSVPGQMAFF

size: NA
J: TRBJ2-3
D: TRBD2
V: TRBV6-5
length: 14
DNA: TGTGCCAGCACCGCGGGGGGGCGCACAGATACGCAGTATTTT
CDR3: CASTAGGRTDTQYF

size: NA
J: TRBJ1-5
D: NA
V: TRBV5-1
length: 15
DNA: TGCGCCAGCAGCAGAGATCCGGGGGGCAATCAGCCCCAGCATTTT
CDR3: CASSRDPGGNQPQHF

size: NA
J: TRBJ2-5
D: TRBD2
V: TRBV29-1
length: 13
DNA: TGCAGCGTTAGCGGGGGGGCTTCGGAGACCCAGTACTTC
CDR3: CSVSGGASETQYF

size: NA
J: TRBJ2-4
D: NA
V: TRBV10-1
length: 16
DNA: TGCGCCAGCAGTGACGAAGGAGGACTAGCCAAAAACATTCAGTACTTC
CDR3: CASSDEGGLAKNIQYF

size: NA
J: TRBJ1-1
D: NA
V: TRBV4-1
length: 16
DNA: TGCGCCAGCAGCCAAGATTGGCGGTGGGGTAGCGCTGAAGCTTTCTTT
CDR3: CASSQDWRWGSAEAFF

size: few
J: TRBJ1-5
D: TRBD1
V: TRBV2
length: 14
DNA: TGTGCCAGCGATCCGGGACAGGGGGCTCAGCCCCAGCATTTT
CDR3: CASDPGQGAQPQHF

size: NA
J: TRBJ2-5
D: TRBD1
V: TRBV7-2
length: 16
DNA: TGTGCCAGCAGCTTAGCGCAGGGGGCTAGGGTCAAGACCCAGTACTTC
CDR3: CASSLAQGARVKTQYF

size: NA
J: TRBJ2-1
D: NA
V: TRBV6-1
length: 13
DNA: TGTGCCAGCAGTGAGGCTCACTACAATGAGCAGTTCTTC
CDR3: CASSEAHYNEQFF

size: NA
J: TRBJ1-1
D: NA
V: TRBV6-1
length: 10
DNA: TGTGCCAGCAGTGATGAGGTGGCTTTCTTT
CDR3: CASSDEVAFF

size: NA
J: TRBJ2-5
D: NA
V: TRBV5-4
length: 13
DNA: TGTGCCACCCACAGGGCCCCCCAAGAGACCCAGTACTTC
CDR3: CATHRAPQETQYF

size: few
J: TRBJ1-1
D: NA
V: TRBV19
length: 14
DNA: TGTGCCAGTAGAACCGGGACACCAAACACTGAAGCTTTCTTT
CDR3: CASRTGTPNTEAFF

size: NA
J: TRBJ2-7
D: NA
V: TRBV5-5
length: 15
DNA: TGTGCCAGCAGCTTGACCAGAAGGAGCTCCTACGAGCAGTACTTC
CDR3: CASSLTRRSSYEQYF

size: NA
J: TRBJ1-4
D: TRBD1
V: TRBV11-2
length: 14
DNA: TGTGCCAGCAGACCGACAGGGATTAATGAAAAACTGTTTTTT
CDR3: CASRPTGINEKLFF

size: NA
J: TRBJ1-1
D: NA
V: TRBV5-4
length: 13
DNA: TGTGCCAGCACCCGAGACGGACAGACTGAAGCTTTCTTT
CDR3: CASTRDGQTEAFF